These T cell receptor beta chains were read from a single sample in a study of cytomegalovirus exposure and HLA in healthy donors. The data were produced by immunoSEQ multiplex PCR, yet TCRdb's version contains in-frame clones alone and is incomplete. In all, the sample yields more than 95,000 clones. The source material was PBMCs. These receptors were collected from a man aged 25-40 years in good health and CMV-seronegative. Each CDR3 is given with its conserved first and last residue. The D gene is left open where the match is weak.

V	J	D	CDR3	DNA
TRBV5-1	TRBJ2-1	TRBD1	CASSLESGGDEQFF	TGCGCCAGCAGCTTGGAATCAGGGGGCGATGAGCAGTTCTTC
TRBV11-3	TRBJ2-1	.	CASSSGGILDNEQFF	TGTGCCAGCAGCTCTGGGGGGATATTGGACAATGAGCAGTTCTTC
TRBV29-1	TRBJ1-1	TRBD1	CSVALKPGQGLSEAFF	TGCAGCGTTGCCCTTAAACCGGGACAGGGTCTTAGTGAAGCTTTCTTT
TRBV5-5	TRBJ1-2	TRBD1	CASSFFPGQGTESYGYTF	TGTGCCAGCAGCTTTTTCCCGGGACAGGGAACGGAGAGCTATGGCTACACCTTC
TRBV18	TRBJ2-5	.	CASSGQTQETQYF	TGTGCCAGCTCAGGTCAGACTCAAGAGACCCAGTACTTC
TRBV5-1	TRBJ1-6	TRBD1	CASSLEGGTDSHF	TGCGCCAGCAGCTTGGAAGGGGGCACAGACTCCCACTTT
TRBV7-9	TRBJ2-5	TRBD1	CASSPHGQGLQETQYF	TGTGCCAGCAGCCCCCATGGACAGGGGCTTCAAGAGACCCAGTACTTC
TRBV28	TRBJ2-7	TRBD2	CASSLKREEQYF	TGTGCCAGCAGTTTGAAGCGGGAGGAGCAGTACTTC
TRBV5-1	TRBJ2-7	TRBD2	CASSLLGREVGEQYF	TGCGCCAGCAGCTTGCTCGGGCGGGAGGTAGGGGAGCAGTACTTC
TRBV6-1	TRBJ2-1	TRBD2	CVTLAGKDYNEQFF	TGTGTCACTCTAGCGGGAAAGGACTACAATGAGCAGTTCTTC
TRBV6-5	TRBJ2-7	TRBD1	CASRGDRVIYEQYF	TGTGCCAGCAGGGGGGACAGGGTAATCTACGAGCAGTACTTC
TRBV30	TRBJ1-1	TRBD1	CASSRGRVSEAFF	TGTGCCTCATCGAGGGGGCGGGTTTCTGAAGCTTTCTTT
TRBV5-4	TRBJ2-7	TRBD1	CASSPLRGQGPYEQYF	TGTGCCAGCAGCCCCCTTAGGGGACAGGGTCCCTACGAGCAGTACTTC
TRBV7-9	TRBJ1-2	TRBD1	CASSSRDRGSLRGYTF	TGTGCCAGCAGCTCTCGGGACAGGGGAAGCCTTAGGGGCTACACCTTC
TRBV6-6	TRBJ2-5	.	CASSLTGSQETQYF	TGTGCCAGCAGCCTAACAGGGTCCCAAGAGACCCAGTACTTC
TRBV7-9	TRBJ2-1	.	CASSLRGEQFF	TGTGCCAGCAGCTTAAGAGGGGAGCAGTTCTTC
TRBV2	TRBJ2-1	.	CASKPSRLQNEQFF	TGTGCCAGCAAGCCTAGCAGGTTACAAAATGAGCAGTTCTTC
TRBV6-1	TRBJ2-7	TRBD1	CASSDRGQGSSYEQYF	TGTGCCAGCAGTGATAGAGGACAGGGGAGCTCCTACGAGCAGTACTTC
TRBV7-9	TRBJ2-7	.	CASSERGDYEQYF	TGTGCCAGCAGCGAAAGGGGCGACTACGAGCAGTACTTC
TRBV5-8	TRBJ2-3	.	CASSLLSTDTQYF	TGTGCCAGCAGCTTGCTGAGCACAGATACGCAGTATTTT
TRBV9	TRBJ2-1	TRBD1	CASSVSGQGSLNEQFF	TGTGCCAGCAGCGTATCGGGACAGGGTAGCTTGAATGAGCAGTTCTTC
TRBV15	TRBJ1-1	.	CATSRDLPQNTEAFF	TGTGCCACCAGCAGAGATTTGCCACAGAACACTGAAGCTTTCTTT
TRBV5-1	TRBJ2-1	TRBD2	CASSFSGAASGNYNEQFF	TGCGCCAGCAGCTTTAGCGGGGCGGCTAGCGGGAACTACAATGAGCAGTTCTTC
TRBV30	TRBJ1-1	TRBD1	CASSGTGLWYTEAFF	TGTGCCTCCTCCGGGACAGGGTTGTGGTACACTGAAGCTTTCTTT
TRBV28	TRBJ1-5	TRBD1	CASRQPGQGIGNQPQHF	TGTGCCAGCAGACAACCGGGACAGGGTATAGGCAATCAGCCCCAGCATTTT
TRBV18	TRBJ1-1	.	CASSQASTNTEAFF	TGTGCCAGCTCCCAGGCATCTACGAACACTGAAGCTTTCTTT
TRBV18	TRBJ2-5	.	CASSPGSNPQYF	TGTGCCAGCTCACCAGGCTCCAACCCCCAGTACTTC
TRBV28	TRBJ2-5	TRBD2	CASSLGGRSSGETQYF	TGTGCCAGCAGTTTGGGCGGGAGGTCGTCGGGAGAGACCCAGTACTTC
TRBV29-1	TRBJ2-2	.	CSVPSQGIGELFF	TGCAGCGTTCCTTCGCAGGGAATCGGGGAGCTGTTTTTT
TRBV11-2	TRBJ1-1	.	CASSLRPRGTEAFF	TGTGCCAGCAGCTTGAGACCCAGGGGAACTGAAGCTTTCTTT
TRBV10-2	TRBJ2-3	.	CASSPAVDTQYF	TGCGCCAGCTCCCCGGCGGTAGATACGCAGTATTTT
TRBV13	TRBJ2-2	TRBD2	CASGLARTGELFF	TGTGCCAGCGGACTAGCCCGCACCGGGGAGCTGTTTTTT